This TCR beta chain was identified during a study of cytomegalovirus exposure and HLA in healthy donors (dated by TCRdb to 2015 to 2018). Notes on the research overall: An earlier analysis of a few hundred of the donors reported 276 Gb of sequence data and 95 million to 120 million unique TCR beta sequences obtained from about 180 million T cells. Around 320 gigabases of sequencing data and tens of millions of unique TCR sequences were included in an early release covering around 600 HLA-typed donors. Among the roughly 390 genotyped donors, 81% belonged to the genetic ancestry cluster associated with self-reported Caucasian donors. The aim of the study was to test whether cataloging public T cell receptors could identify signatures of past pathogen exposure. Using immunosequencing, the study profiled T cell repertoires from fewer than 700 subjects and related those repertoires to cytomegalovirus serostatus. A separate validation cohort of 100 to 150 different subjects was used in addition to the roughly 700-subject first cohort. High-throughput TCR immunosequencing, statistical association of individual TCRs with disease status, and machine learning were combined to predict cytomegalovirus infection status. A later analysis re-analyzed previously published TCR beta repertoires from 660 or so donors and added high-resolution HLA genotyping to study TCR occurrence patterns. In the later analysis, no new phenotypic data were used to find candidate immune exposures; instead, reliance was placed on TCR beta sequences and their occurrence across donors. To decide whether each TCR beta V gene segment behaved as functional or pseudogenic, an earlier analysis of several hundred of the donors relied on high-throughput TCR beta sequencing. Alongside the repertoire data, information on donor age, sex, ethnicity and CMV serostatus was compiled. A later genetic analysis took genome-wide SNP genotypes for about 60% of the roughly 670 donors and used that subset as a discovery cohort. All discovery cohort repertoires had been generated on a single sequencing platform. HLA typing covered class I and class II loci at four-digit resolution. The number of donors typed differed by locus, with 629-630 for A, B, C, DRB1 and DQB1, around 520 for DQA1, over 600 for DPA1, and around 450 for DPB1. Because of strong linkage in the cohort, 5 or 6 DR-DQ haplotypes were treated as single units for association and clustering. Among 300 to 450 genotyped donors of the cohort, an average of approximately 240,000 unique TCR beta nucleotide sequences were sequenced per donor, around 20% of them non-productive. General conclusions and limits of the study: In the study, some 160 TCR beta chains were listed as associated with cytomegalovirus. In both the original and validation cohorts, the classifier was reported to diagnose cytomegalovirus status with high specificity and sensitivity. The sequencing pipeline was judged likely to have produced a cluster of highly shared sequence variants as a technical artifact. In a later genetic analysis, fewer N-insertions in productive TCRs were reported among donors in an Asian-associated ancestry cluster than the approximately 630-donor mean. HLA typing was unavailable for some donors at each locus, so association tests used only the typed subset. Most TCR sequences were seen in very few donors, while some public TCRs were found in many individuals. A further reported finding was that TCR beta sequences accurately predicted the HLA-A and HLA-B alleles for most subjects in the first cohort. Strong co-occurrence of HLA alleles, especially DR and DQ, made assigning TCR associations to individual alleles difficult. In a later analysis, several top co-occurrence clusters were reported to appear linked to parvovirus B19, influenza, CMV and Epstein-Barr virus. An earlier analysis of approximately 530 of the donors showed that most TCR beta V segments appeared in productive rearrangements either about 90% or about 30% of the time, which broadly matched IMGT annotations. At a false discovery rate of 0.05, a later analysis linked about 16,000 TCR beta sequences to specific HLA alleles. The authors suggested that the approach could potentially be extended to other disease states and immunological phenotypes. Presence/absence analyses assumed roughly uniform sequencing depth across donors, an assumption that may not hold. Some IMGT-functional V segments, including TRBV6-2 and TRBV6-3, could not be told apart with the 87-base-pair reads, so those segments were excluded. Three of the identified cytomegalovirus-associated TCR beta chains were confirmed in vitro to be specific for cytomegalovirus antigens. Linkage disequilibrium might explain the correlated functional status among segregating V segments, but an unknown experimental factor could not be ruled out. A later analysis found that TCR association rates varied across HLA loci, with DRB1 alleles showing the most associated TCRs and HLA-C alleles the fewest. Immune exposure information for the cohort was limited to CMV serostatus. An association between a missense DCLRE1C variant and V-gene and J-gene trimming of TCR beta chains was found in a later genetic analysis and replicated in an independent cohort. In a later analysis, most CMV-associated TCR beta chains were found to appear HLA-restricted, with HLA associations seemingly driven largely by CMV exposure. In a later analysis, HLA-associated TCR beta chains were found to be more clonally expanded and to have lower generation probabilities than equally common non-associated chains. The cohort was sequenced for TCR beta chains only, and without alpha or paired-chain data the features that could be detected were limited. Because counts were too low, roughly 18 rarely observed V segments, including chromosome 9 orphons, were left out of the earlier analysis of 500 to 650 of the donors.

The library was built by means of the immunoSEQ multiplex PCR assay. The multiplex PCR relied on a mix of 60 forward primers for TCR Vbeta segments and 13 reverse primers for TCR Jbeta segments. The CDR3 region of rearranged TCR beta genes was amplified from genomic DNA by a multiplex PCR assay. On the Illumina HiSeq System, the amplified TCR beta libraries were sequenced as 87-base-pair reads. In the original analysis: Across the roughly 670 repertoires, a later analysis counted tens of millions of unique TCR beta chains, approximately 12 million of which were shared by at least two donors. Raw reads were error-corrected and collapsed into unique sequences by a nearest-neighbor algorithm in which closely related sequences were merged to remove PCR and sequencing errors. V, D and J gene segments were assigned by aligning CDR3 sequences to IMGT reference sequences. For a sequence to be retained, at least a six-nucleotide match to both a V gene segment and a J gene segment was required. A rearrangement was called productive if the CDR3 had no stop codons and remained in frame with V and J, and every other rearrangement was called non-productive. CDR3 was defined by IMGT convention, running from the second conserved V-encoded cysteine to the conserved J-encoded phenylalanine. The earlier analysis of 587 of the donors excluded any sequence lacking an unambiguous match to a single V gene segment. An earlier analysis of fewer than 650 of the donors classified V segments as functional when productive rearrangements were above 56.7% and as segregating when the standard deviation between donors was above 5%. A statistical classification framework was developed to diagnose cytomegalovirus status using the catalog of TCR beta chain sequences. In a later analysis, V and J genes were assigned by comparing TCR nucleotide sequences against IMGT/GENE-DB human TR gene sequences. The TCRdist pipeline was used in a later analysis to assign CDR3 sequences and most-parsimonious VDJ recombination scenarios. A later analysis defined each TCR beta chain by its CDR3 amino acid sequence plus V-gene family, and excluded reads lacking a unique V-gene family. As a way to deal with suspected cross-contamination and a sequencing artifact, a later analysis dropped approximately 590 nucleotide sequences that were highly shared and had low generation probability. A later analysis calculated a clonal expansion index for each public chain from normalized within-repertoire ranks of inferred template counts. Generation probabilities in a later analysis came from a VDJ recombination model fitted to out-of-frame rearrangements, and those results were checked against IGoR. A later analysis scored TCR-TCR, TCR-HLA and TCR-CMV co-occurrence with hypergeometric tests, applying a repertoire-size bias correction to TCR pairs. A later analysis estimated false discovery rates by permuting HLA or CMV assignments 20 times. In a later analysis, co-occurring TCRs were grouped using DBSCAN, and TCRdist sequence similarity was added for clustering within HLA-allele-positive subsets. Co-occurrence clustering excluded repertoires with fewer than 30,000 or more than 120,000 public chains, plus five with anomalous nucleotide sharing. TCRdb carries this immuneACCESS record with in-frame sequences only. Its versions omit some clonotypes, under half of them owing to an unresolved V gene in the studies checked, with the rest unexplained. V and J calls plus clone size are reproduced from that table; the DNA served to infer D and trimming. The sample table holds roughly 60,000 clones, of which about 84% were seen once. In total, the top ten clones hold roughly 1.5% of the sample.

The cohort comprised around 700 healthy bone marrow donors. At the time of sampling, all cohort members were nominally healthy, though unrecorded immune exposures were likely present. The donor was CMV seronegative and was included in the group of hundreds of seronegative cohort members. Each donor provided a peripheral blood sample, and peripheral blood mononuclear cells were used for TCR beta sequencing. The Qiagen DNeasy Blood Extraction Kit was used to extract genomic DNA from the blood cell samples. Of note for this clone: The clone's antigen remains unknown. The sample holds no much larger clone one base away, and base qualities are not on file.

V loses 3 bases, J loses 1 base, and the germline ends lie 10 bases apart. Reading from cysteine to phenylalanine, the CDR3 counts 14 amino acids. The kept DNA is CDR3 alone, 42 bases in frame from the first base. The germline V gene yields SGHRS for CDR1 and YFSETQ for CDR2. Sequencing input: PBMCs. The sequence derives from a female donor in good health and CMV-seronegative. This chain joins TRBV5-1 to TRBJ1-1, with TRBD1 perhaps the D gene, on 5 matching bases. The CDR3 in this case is CASSSLDRNTEAFF. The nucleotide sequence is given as TGCGCCAGCAGCTCTCTAGACAGGAACACTGAAGCTTTCTTT.